The 8 T cell receptor beta chains below come from one sample, sequenced in a study of blood T cell repertoires in COVID-19 (dated by TCRdb to about 2020). The method was the immunoSEQ multiplex PCR assay. Held by TCRdb, this immuneACCESS table contains in-frame sequences only and omits some clones. Under half of the omission traces to an unresolved V gene where checked; the cause of the rest is unknown. The sample yields some 190,000 clones; about 85% were counted once. Together, the top ten hold around 5% of the sample. Sequencing was performed on peripheral blood. Every receptor here comes from a woman over 75 with acute or convalescent COVID-19.

This chain uses TRBV24-1 with TRBJ1-5; possibly TRBD1 for D (5 bases). Germline V gene data show CDR1 as KGHDR and CDR2 as SFDVKD. Trimming removed 5 bases from V and 4 bases from J, with 11 bases in between. The CDR3 totals 14 residues. Written as DNA, the CDR3 is TGTGCCACCAGTGGGCAGGGCTATAATCAGCCCCAGCATTTT. Protein: CATSGQGYNQPQHF.

This chain uses TRBV28 with TRBJ1-5; 7 nucleotides align to TRBD1. V dropped 0 bases and J dropped 0; count of bases not matched to a gene: 5. Germline values: CDR1 MDHEN, CDR2 SYDVKM. The CDR3 loop spans 17 amino acids. For the CDR3, the DNA is TGTGCCAGCAGTTTATGGACGGGACAGAATAGCAATCAGCCCCAGCATTTT. Protein sequence: CASSLWTGQNSNQPQHF.

The chain links TRBV4-3 to TRBJ1-5, with D possibly being TRBD1 (6 bases). Germline V lookup: CDR1 LGHNA, CDR2 YSLEER. The germline V and J ends were trimmed by 6 bases and 5 bases, with 14 bases remaining between them. The CDR3 runs to 14 residues. The CDR3 DNA follows: TGCGCCAGCAGGCCAAAAGGGGGAGATCAGCCCCAGCATTTT. Its protein is CASRPKGGDQPQHF.

The rearrangement joins TRBV30 to TRBJ2-4; possibly TRBD2 for D (5 bases). The CDR3 covers 15 residues. V lost 0 bases, J lost 4 bases, and 13 bases lay in between. Germline CDR1 is GTSNPN and CDR2 is SVGIG (reference sequence). This CDR3 reads CAWSVNGRRKNIQYF. The CDR3 DNA sequence: TGTGCCTGGAGTGTAAATGGCAGGAGGAAAAACATTCAGTACTTC.

The J gene is TRBJ2-3, the V gene TRBV27; the D gene is possibly TRBD1 (6 bases). The CDR3 extends over 14 amino acids. The germline CDR1 and CDR2 sequences are MNHEY and SMNVEV (reference sequence). With 4 bases removed from V and 3 bases from J, the gap between germline ends came to 11 bases. This CDR3 reads CASSYRESTDTQYF. As DNA, the CDR3 is TGTGCCAGCAGTTACAGGGAGTCTACAGATACGCAGTATTTT.

The V call is TRBV28, the J call TRBJ2-3; 9 positions agree with TRBD1. CDR3 length: 15 residues. The germline V gene has CDR1 MDHEN and CDR2 SYDVKM. V lost 5 bases and J lost 5; bases outside the gene matches: 8. This CDR3 is CASSPNRGQEDTQYF. CDR3 DNA: TGTGCCAGCAGTCCAAACAGGGGGCAGGAAGATACGCAGTATTTT.

This chain uses TRBV18 with TRBJ1-1; 8 bases are shared with TRBD1. The V and J ends lost 3 bases and 1 base, in that order; junction bases with no gene match: 4. Germline V gene lookup returns CDR1 KGHSH and CDR2 LQKENI. This CDR3 is built from 15 residues. The CDR3, as DNA: TGTGCCAGCTCACCCTCCACAGGGGGGAACACTGAAGCTTTCTTT. This translates into CASSPSTGGNTEAFF.

The V gene is TRBV24-1, the J gene TRBJ1-5; 7 bases are a match to TRBD1. The CDR3 extends over 16 amino acids. Trimming at V came to 4 bases and at J to 4 bases, leaving 9 bases not matched to a gene. The germline V gene has CDR1 KGHDR and CDR2 SFDVKD. The CDR3 DNA is TGTGCCACCAGTGACCACTTACAGGGGATTAATCAGCCCCAGCATTTT. This encodes CATSDHLQGINQPQHF.